This entry is about one T cell receptor (beta chain). No DNA is given; TCRdb re-called the 5' RACE reads and lists each CDR3 protein once. The sample has about 450,000 distinct CDR3 sequences. This sample was taken from a study of monozygotic twins with inflammatory bowel disease. Sequenced: blood. This TCR was recovered from a human donor with ulcerative colitis or Crohn's disease, or a healthy co-twin of an affected twin (not recorded which).

The CDR3 spells CATSGQPGRLDNEQFF. The gene calls are TRBV24-1 and TRBJ2-1; TCRdb reports TRBD1, a call that lacks DNA to check it against. The CDR3 runs 16 residues. CDR1 is KGHDR, CDR2 SFDVKD, per germline.